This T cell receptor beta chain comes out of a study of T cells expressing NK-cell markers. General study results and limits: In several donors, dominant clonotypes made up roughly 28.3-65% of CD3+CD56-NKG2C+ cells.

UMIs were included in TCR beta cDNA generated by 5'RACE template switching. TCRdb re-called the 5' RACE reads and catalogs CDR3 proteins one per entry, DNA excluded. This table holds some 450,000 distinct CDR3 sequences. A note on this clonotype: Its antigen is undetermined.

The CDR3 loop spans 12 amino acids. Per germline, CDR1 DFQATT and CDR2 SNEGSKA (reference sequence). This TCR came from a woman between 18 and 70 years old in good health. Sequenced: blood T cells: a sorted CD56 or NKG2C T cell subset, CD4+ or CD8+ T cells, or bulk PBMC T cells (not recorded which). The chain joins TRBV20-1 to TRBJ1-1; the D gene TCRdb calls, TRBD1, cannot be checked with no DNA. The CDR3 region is CTAGRMNTEAFF.